These 30 T cell receptor beta chains were all obtained from the same sample, sequenced in a study of T cells after somatic rescue of genetic block. Sequencing used immunoSEQ multiplex PCR; TCRdb keeps in-frame clones, though not all of them. The sample records more than 9,500 clones, nearly 80% being singletons. Sequenced sample: peripheral blood mononuclear cells (PBMCs). The receptor source for this set is a boy between 5 and 17 years old.

This clone has more than one count but fewer than ten. This chain uses TRBV10-1 with TRBJ2-7; TRBD2 agrees at 9 bases. CDR3 length equals 15 residues. CDR1 is WNHNN, CDR2 SYGVQD, per germline (reference sequence). The V gene end was trimmed by 2 bases and the J gene end by 2 bases; junction bases not matched to a gene: 4. In DNA form, the CDR3 reads TGCGCCAGCAGTGAGATGGCGGGAGGGCCCTACGAGCAGTACTTC. Translating gives CASSEMAGGPYEQYF.

The rearrangement uses TRBV2 and TRBJ1-2; D is ambiguous. Per the germline V gene, CDR1 is SNHLY and CDR2 is FYNNEI. Trimming took 4 bases from V and 6 from J, leaving 12 bases between them. The CDR3 runs 13 residues. The CDR3 loop is CASSGTLWDGYTF. CDR3 bases: TGTGCCAGCAGTGGGACCCTCTGGGATGGCTACACCTTC. The entire variable domain, with the rest obtained from reference TRBV2 and TRBJ1-2, is as follows: EPEVTQTPSHQVTQMGQEVILRCVPISNHLYFYWYRQILGQKVEFLVSFYNNEISEKSEIFDDQFSVERPDGSNFTLKIRSTKLEDSAMYFCASSGTLWDGYTFGSGTRLTVV.

This chain joins TRBV28 and TRBJ2-2, with 9 bases matching TRBD2. The CDR3 runs to 16 residues. J lost 4 bases, V lost 2 bases, and 5 bases had no gene match. In germline, CDR1 is MDHEN, CDR2 SYDVKM. CDR3 DNA sequence: TGTGCCAGCAGTTTAAGAGGCGGGAGGGGCACCGGGGAGCTGTTTTTT. Protein product: CASSLRGGRGTGELFF. The full variable domain, in which reference TRBV28 and TRBJ2-2 provide the parts outside the CDR3, is DVKVTQSSRYLVKRTGEKVFLECVQDMDHENMFWYRQDPGLGLRLIYFSYDVKMKEKGDIPEGYSVSREKKERFSLILESASTNQTSMYLCASSLRGGRGTGELFFGEGSRLTVL.

This clone has only a few counts. The V and J genes are TRBV5-1 and TRBJ1-2, with a possible D match to TRBD1 (6 bases). CDR3 length: 16 amino acids. Germline lookup yields CDR1 SGHRS and CDR2 YFSETQ. Trimming removed 2 bases at V and 0 bases at J, with 14 bases between. CDR3 sequence: CASSFSRDTANYGYTF. The CDR3 nucleotides read TGCGCCAGCAGCTTCTCGCGGGACACTGCTAACTATGGCTACACCTTC.

The chain couples TRBV7-2 to TRBJ2-3; D remains unclear. This CDR3 is built from 12 residues. Germline CDR1 is SGHTA and CDR2 is FQGNSA. Trimming removed 2 bases from V and 7 bases from J, with 7 bases in between. The CDR3 DNA reads TGTGCCAGCAGCTTAAATCAAAATACGCAGTATTTT. As protein: CASSLNQNTQYF.

This clone has only a few counts. The genes are TRBV28 and TRBJ1-2; D is possibly TRBD1 (6 bases). The CDR3 has 14 residues. Trimming stripped 2 bases from V and 4 bases from J, with 11 bases between. Germline-derived CDR1 and CDR2 are MDHEN and SYDVKM. CDR3 loop: CASSLRGTIYGYTF. CDR3 sequence (DNA): TGTGCCAGCAGTTTAAGGGGGACCATCTATGGCTACACCTTC.

This clone rates as medium-sized. The V and J genes are TRBV5-1 and TRBJ2-2; D is perhaps TRBD1 (6 bases). Germline loops: CDR1 SGHRS, CDR2 YFSETQ. Trimming left V 4 bases short and J 5 bases short, with 18 bases between. The CDR3 is 16 residues long. CDR3 in amino acids: CASSVLRSRGTGELFF. Written as DNA, the CDR3 is TGCGCCAGCAGCGTGCTCCGCTCCAGGGGAACCGGGGAGCTGTTTTTT.

The V call is TRBV6-1, the J call TRBJ2-2; D remains unclear. The CDR3 runs 15 residues. The ends were cut back, 7 bases at V and 2 bases at J, with 14 bases in the middle. Germline CDR1 MNHNS, CDR2 SASEGT. The DNA for the CDR3 is TGTGCCAGCACCAGTGCGTTCGGAAACACCGGGGAGCTGTTTTTT. Residues: CASTSAFGNTGELFF.

This clone was seen a handful of times. V usage is TRBV6-5 and J usage is TRBJ1-1; the D gene is possibly TRBD1 (6 bases). The CDR3 has 14 residues. V was cut by 7 bases and J by 11 bases, with 23 bases left in between. Germline V gene data show CDR1 as MNHEY and CDR2 as SVGAGI. The CDR3 loop reads CASNNRRGGAGAFF. The DNA for the CDR3 is TGTGCCAGCAACAACCGTCGGGGGGGCGCGGGGGCTTTCTTT.

This clone came up once. This chain uses TRBV11-3 with TRBJ2-7; possibly TRBD2 for D (5 bases). Per germline, CDR1 SGHNT and CDR2 YENEEA. This CDR3 has 13 residues. The CDR3 sequence is CVTSPGVSYEQYF. CDR3 in DNA: TGTGTCACTTCGCCCGGGGTCTCCTACGAGCAGTACTTC.

The chain carries TRBV7-2 and TRBJ2-4; the D gene could be TRBD1 or TRBD2 (5 bases each). The germline V gene encodes CDR1 SGHTA and CDR2 FQGNSA. The CDR3 sequence is 15 residues long. Trimming removed 2 bases from V and 6 bases from J, with 14 bases in between. The CDR3 nucleotides are TGTGCCAGCAGCTTACTCCAGGGAGTCGGAAACATTCAGTACTTC. Amino acids: CASSLLQGVGNIQYF.

The CDR3: CASSWKGSHEQYF. The CDR3 nucleotides read TGTGCCAGCAGCTGGAAGGGGTCCCACGAGCAGTACTTC. This chain connects TRBV5-5 to TRBJ2-7; perhaps TRBD1 as D (5 bases). In germline, CDR1 is SGHKS, CDR2 YYEKEE (reference sequence). Trimming stripped 3 bases from V and 5 bases from J, with 12 bases between. The CDR3 is 13 amino acids.

The chain couples TRBV11-2 to TRBJ1-1, with D hard to call. The germline CDR1 and CDR2 sequences are SGHAT and FQNNGV. The CDR3 is 15 residues long. The ends were cut back, 1 base at V and 0 bases at J, with 9 bases in the middle. The DNA of the CDR3 is TGTGCCAGCAGCTTAGCCCTCCCATTGAACACTGAAGCTTTCTTT. This gives the protein CASSLALPLNTEAFF.

The chain uses TRBV5-1 and TRBJ2-4; D not resolved. Germline V lookup: CDR1 SGHRS, CDR2 YFSETQ. The ends were cut back, 3 bases at V and 7 bases at J, with 17 bases in the middle. The length of the CDR3 is 15 residues. The CDR3 nucleotides are TGCGCCAGCAGCTGGGCCGGGCTGTCGGACAACATTCAGTACTTC. It translates to CASSWAGLSDNIQYF.

Note on this clone: Other DNA sequences within the sample encode an identical CDR3. The chain employs TRBV5-4 and TRBJ2-2; D gene unclear. This CDR3 contains 16 residues. Germline loops: CDR1 SGHNT, CDR2 YYREEE (reference sequence). The germline V and J ends were trimmed by 2 bases and 2 bases, with 13 bases remaining between them. The DNA for the CDR3 is TGTGCCAGCAGCTTCGGCGCTCGACTTAACACCGGGGAGCTGTTTTTT. Translating gives CASSFGARLNTGELFF.

This clone was seen once. This chain joins TRBV4-3 and TRBJ2-7, with 7 bases that match TRBD2. The ends lost 3 bases at V and 6 bases at J; junction bases unmatched: 14. The CDR3 runs to 16 residues. Germline lookup yields CDR1 LGHNA and CDR2 YSLEER. CDR3 in DNA: TGCGCCAGCAGCCACCGGACGGGGGGAGGGCCGGGCGAGCAGTACTTC. It yields the protein CASSHRTGGGPGEQYF.

V and J are TRBV5-1 and TRBJ2-5; D is unclear. Germline CDR1 SGHRS, CDR2 YFSETQ. The CDR3 contains 13 residues. Trimming removed 4 bases at V and 4 bases at J, with 11 bases between. The DNA for the CDR3 is TGCGCCAGCAGCCCCCTAGGGTCAGAGACCCAGTACTTC. Its protein product is CASSPLGSETQYF.

This clone appeared a few times. V and J are TRBV18 and TRBJ1-2; a weak D match, TRBD1 (5 bases). The CDR3 loop spans 13 amino acids. V was clipped by 2 bases and J by 6 bases, with 10 bases between them. Germline-derived CDR1 and CDR2 are KGHSH and LQKENI. CDR3 sequence (DNA): TGTGCCAGCTCACCAAAGGGGTGGAATGGCTACACCTTC. Translating it yields CASSPKGWNGYTF.

The chain links TRBV27 to TRBJ2-3; 8 bases align to TRBD2. The CDR3 is 12 amino acids. CDR1 is MNHEY, CDR2 SMNVEV, per germline (reference sequence). Written as DNA, the CDR3 is TGTGCAGCGGGAGCCATCACAGATACGCAGTATTTT. Its translation is CAAGAITDTQYF.

This clone was seen a single time. The chain links TRBV2 to TRBJ1-2, with D possibly TRBD1 on 5 matching bases. Germline lookup yields CDR1 SNHLY and CDR2 FYNNEI. CDR3 length: 15 amino acids. The ends were cut back, 8 bases at V and 8 bases at J, with 24 bases in the middle. The CDR3 sequence is CASDVMGGLGDGYTF. The CDR3 nucleotides read TGTGCCAGCGACGTTATGGGAGGCCTTGGGGACGGCTACACCTTC.

This clone was detected only a few times. The chain has TRBV7-8 and TRBJ2-7, with D perhaps TRBD2 (6 bases). There are 13 residues in the CDR3. Trimming removed 5 bases at V and 3 bases at J, with 11 bases between. Germline-derived CDR1 and CDR2 are SGHVS and FQNEAQ. In DNA form, the CDR3 reads TGTGCCAGCAGCCCCGGGACTGGCTACGAGCAGTACTTC. As protein: CASSPGTGYEQYF.

The J gene is TRBJ2-7, the V gene TRBV5-1; 8 nucleotides agree with TRBD2. The CDR3 extends over 14 amino acids. The germline CDR1 and CDR2 sequences are SGHRS and YFSETQ. After removal of 7 bases from V and 9 bases from J, the junction contained 15 bases not matched to a gene. The CDR3 region has the DNA TGCGCCAGCTCCAGAAGCGGGGGTAGGACCAGGCAGTACTTC. It yields the protein CASSRSGGRTRQYF.

CDR3 DNA: TGTGCCAGCCAAGGACAGGCGGGCCCCCAAGAGACCCAGTACTTC. It translates to CASQGQAGPQETQYF. J is TRBJ2-5 and V is TRBV2; 7 bases match TRBD1. Germline assignment: CDR1 SNHLY and CDR2 FYNNEI. The CDR3 is 15 amino acids. The J segment lost 1 base and the V segment lost 8 bases, leaving 10 bases of the junction unmatched.

The chain joins TRBV10-3 to TRBJ2-3; D remains unclear. V lost 4 bases and J 5 bases, leaving 10 bases between the germline ends. CDR3 length: 13 amino acids. In germline, CDR1 is ENHRY, CDR2 SYGVKD. The CDR3 is CAISGPGEDTQYF. The CDR3 bases are TGTGCCATCAGTGGACCCGGCGAAGATACGCAGTATTTT.

The CDR3 DNA reads as TGCAGTGCGTACGGGGGCGAGCAGTACTTC. It translates to CSAYGGEQYF. This chain connects TRBV20-1 to TRBJ2-7, with D possibly matching TRBD2 (6 bases). Trimming left V 6 bases short and J 6 bases short, with 9 bases between. This CDR3 comprises 10 residues. Germline loops: CDR1 DFQATT, CDR2 SNEGSKA (reference sequence).

V gene TRBV11-2 combines with J gene TRBJ1-5, with D maybe TRBD1 (6 bases). V gave up 5 bases and J gave up 3 bases, with 14 bases separating them. The germline V gene has CDR1 SGHAT and CDR2 FQNNGV. The CDR3 sequence is 15 residues long. As DNA, the CDR3 is TGTGCCAGCAGCACAGGGATGCTACCCAATCAGCCCCAGCATTTT. This gives the protein CASSTGMLPNQPQHF.

The gene calls are TRBV7-9 and TRBJ1-2; D ambiguous. Trimming removed 5 bases at V and 4 bases at J, with 8 bases between. The germline V gene has CDR1 SEHNR and CDR2 FQNEAQ (reference sequence). The CDR3 runs to 12 residues. CDR3 sequence (DNA): TGTGCCAGCAGCCCCGGCGTCTATGGCTACACCTTC. This encodes CASSPGVYGYTF.

This clone was seen a few times. The chain recombines TRBV7-9 with TRBJ2-6, with D possibly matching TRBD1 (6 bases). Germline lookup yields CDR1 SEHNR and CDR2 FQNEAQ (reference sequence). The CDR3 extends over 14 amino acids. Trimming pared 5 bases from V and 2 bases from J, leaving 7 bases between. The CDR3 DNA follows: TGTGCCAGCAGCCACAGGGCTGGGGCCAACGTCCTGACTTTC. Translation: CASSHRAGANVLTF.

The chain is built from TRBV6-5 and TRBJ1-5; 9 bases align to TRBD1. Germline CDR1 reads MNHEY; CDR2 reads SVGAGI. CDR3 size: 13 residues. V shed 6 bases and J 5 bases; nucleotides not matched to a gene: 2. The CDR3 is CASRTGGDQPQHF. CDR3 bases: TGTGCCAGCAGAACAGGGGGCGATCAGCCCCAGCATTTT.

The chain has TRBV6-5 and TRBJ2-7; maybe TRBD1 (5 bases). Germline V gene data show CDR1 as MNHEY and CDR2 as SVGAGI. The CDR3 has 12 amino acids. V was clipped by 2 bases and J by 5 bases, with 7 bases between them. CDR3 nucleotides: TGTGCCAGCAGTTACGGACACAACGAGCAGTACTTC. Encoded protein: CASSYGHNEQYF.